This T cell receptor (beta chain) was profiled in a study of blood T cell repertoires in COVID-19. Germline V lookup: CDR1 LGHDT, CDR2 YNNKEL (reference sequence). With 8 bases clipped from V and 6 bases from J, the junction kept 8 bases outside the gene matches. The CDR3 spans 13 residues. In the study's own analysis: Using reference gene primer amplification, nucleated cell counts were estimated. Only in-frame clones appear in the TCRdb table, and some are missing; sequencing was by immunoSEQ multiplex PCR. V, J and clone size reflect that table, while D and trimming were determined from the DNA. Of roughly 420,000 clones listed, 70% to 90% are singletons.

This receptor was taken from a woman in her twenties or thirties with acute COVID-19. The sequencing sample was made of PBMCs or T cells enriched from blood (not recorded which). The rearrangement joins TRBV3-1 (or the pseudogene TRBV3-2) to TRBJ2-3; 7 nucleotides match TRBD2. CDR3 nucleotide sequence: TGTGCCAGCCGGGACTACCACAGGGATACGCAGTATTTT. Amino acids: CASRDYHRDTQYF.